These 20 T cell receptor beta chains were all obtained from the same sample, sequenced in a study of T-cell reconstitution after alpha-beta-depleted transplantation in children. Unique molecular identifiers were used to barcode this TCRbeta library. One entry per CDR3 protein results from TCRdb running MiXCR on the PCR reads. In the table there are over 450,000 distinct CDR3 sequences, roughly 10% of which are singletons. The sequences come from PBMCs, collected before TCRalphabeta/CD19-depleted stem cell transplant. Receptor source: a child aged 2-15 years with inherited bone marrow failure, due to receive a stem cell transplant.

The chain couples TRBV4-3 to TRBJ2-3; 13 bases are shared with TRBD2. The germline V gene encodes CDR1 LGHNA and CDR2 YSLEER. The CDR3 runs 16 residues. Trimming at V came to 3 bases and at J to 9 bases, leaving 9 bases not matched to a gene. The DNA of the CDR3 is TGCGCCAGCAGCCAGGGGACTAGCGGGATGGGTGAAACGCAGTATTTT. It specifies CASSQGTSGMGETQYF.

This clonotype was seen repeatedly, ten times or more. The chain employs TRBV7-9 and TRBJ2-5; 14 bases align to TRBD2. Germline CDR1 and CDR2: SEHNR and FQNEAQ (reference sequence). CDR3 length: 14 residues. With 10 bases clipped from V and 3 bases from J, the junction kept 4 bases outside the gene matches. Here the CDR3 reads CAIGTSGREETQYF. CDR3 nucleotides: TGTGCCATCGGGACTAGCGGGAGAGAAGAGACCCAGTACTTC.

In this sample, this clonotype turned up many times. The chain combines TRBV12-3 or TRBV12-4 with TRBJ2-1, with TRBD2 matching over 7 bases. With 1 base clipped from V and 9 bases from J, the junction kept 9 bases outside the gene matches. There are 15 residues in the CDR3. Written as DNA, the CDR3 is TGTGCCAGCAGTTTAGGGTTTGGCGGGAGCGGTGAGCAGTTCTTC. Translating it yields CASSLGFGGSGEQFF.

The chain uses TRBV27 and TRBJ1-2; a possible D gene is TRBD1 (5 bases). Trimming took 6 bases from V and 6 from J, leaving 17 bases between them. This CDR3 comprises 14 residues. Germline CDR1 is MNHEY and CDR2 is SMNVEV (reference sequence). The CDR3 bases are TGTGCCAGCAGGGCACGGGGGACTACGCATGGCTACACCTTC. This sequence encodes CASRARGTTHGYTF.

This clonotype was observed many times. This chain links TRBV2 with TRBJ2-1; D not certain. This CDR3 comprises 11 residues. Between the trimmed V and J ends, which lost 3 bases and 5 bases, there was a span of 2 bases. Germline V gene sequence: CDR1 SNHLY, CDR2 FYNNEI. The CDR3 protein is CASSENNEQFF. CDR3 nucleotide sequence: TGTGCCAGCAGTGAGAACAATGAGCAGTTCTTC.

The rearrangement uses TRBV28 and TRBJ2-7; maybe TRBD1 (6 bases). Germline V gene data show CDR1 as MDHEN and CDR2 as SYDVKM. CDR3 length equals 15 residues. V was cut by 5 bases and J by 3 bases, with 17 bases left in between. The CDR3 DNA reads TGTGCCAGCAGTAAAACAGGGAGAATGGACTACGAGCAGTACTTC. Translation: CASSKTGRMDYEQYF.

This clonotype came up many times. The chain recombines TRBV5-1 with TRBJ2-7, with D unresolved. Between the trimmed V and J ends, which lost 2 bases and 4 bases, there was a span of 13 bases. In germline, CDR1 is SGHRS, CDR2 YFSETQ. This CDR3 region has 14 residues. Here the CDR3 DNA reads TGCGCCAGCAGCTTACCGTCAGGCGTATACGAGCAGTACTTC. Amino acids: CASSLPSGVYEQYF.

This clonotype was recorded at least ten times. J is TRBJ2-5 and V is TRBV3-1, with D unresolved. CDR3 length: 13 residues. Deletions cut 2 bases from V and 0 bases from J, with 4 bases between. Germline V gene lookup returns CDR1 LGHDT and CDR2 YNNKEL (reference sequence). CDR3 coding DNA: TGTGCCAGCAGCCAAACGGACCAAGAGACCCAGTACTTC. Encoded protein: CASSQTDQETQYF.

This clonotype occurred a few times. The V and J genes are TRBV4-3 and TRBJ2-3, with TRBD2 matching over 7 bases. Germline values: CDR1 LGHNA, CDR2 YSLEER. With 2 bases clipped from V and 2 bases from J, the junction kept 4 bases outside the gene matches. This CDR3 spans 15 amino acids. The DNA of the CDR3 is TGCGCCAGCAGCCAAACGCGGGAGTACACAGATACGCAGTATTTT. It encodes CASSQTREYTDTQYF.

Only a few counts were recorded for this clonotype. The chain joins TRBV20-1 to TRBJ2-7; a weak D match, TRBD2 (6 bases). V dropped 0 bases and J dropped 5 bases, with 17 bases sitting between them. CDR1 DFQATT and CDR2 SNEGSKA come from the germline V gene (reference sequence). The CDR3 extends over 15 amino acids. Written as DNA, the CDR3 is TGCAGTGCTAGAGATCCTGACGGGGGAGAGAACGAGCAGTACTTC. Translated, it gives CSARDPDGGENEQYF.

This clonotype showed up many times. This chain connects TRBV4-3 to TRBJ2-5; D gene uncertain. Trimming stripped 0 bases from V and 3 bases from J, with 5 bases between. The length of the CDR3 is 13 residues. Looked up from germline, CDR1 is LGHNA and CDR2 is YSLEER. The CDR3 nucleotides are TGCGCCAGCAGCCAAGACCTGAAAGAGACCCAGTACTTC. This encodes CASSQDLKETQYF.

V usage is TRBV6-2 or TRBV6-3 and J usage is TRBJ2-7, with unresolved D. The CDR3 consists of 15 residues. Germline V gene lookup returns CDR1 MNHEY and CDR2 SVGEGT. The V end was cut by 2 bases, the J end by 0 bases, with 11 bases between. The CDR3: CASSYDKTSSYEQYF. The CDR3, as DNA: TGTGCCAGCAGTTACGACAAGACGAGCTCCTACGAGCAGTACTTC.

This clonotype was observed a single time. Being one base from a much bigger clone, this may be a read error. The gene calls are TRBV19 and TRBJ1-1; 9 nucleotides agree with TRBD1. The CDR3 consists of 14 residues. Germline V gene lookup returns CDR1 LNHDA and CDR2 SQIVND (reference sequence). The CDR3 DNA sequence: TGTGCCAGGAGTATTTGGGGACAGGGAACTGAAGCTTTCTTT. Its translation: CARSIWGQGTEAFF.

This sequence joins TRBV18 and TRBJ2-1, with 8 bases matching TRBD1. From germline, CDR1 is KGHSH and CDR2 LQKENI. This CDR3 region has 13 residues. V gave up 4 bases and J gave up 8 bases; unmatched junction bases: 4. The CDR3, as DNA: TGTGCCAGCTCACGACAGGGGATGGATGAGCAGTTCTTC. Amino acid sequence: CASSRQGMDEQFF.

This clonotype was observed at least ten times. J is TRBJ2-5 and V is TRBV4-3; 10 bases agree with TRBD2. This CDR3 comprises 18 residues. After removal of 2 bases from V and 2 bases from J, the junction contained 11 bases not matched to a gene. Germline assignment: CDR1 LGHNA and CDR2 YSLEER. The CDR3 DNA reads TGCGCCAGCAGCCAACAGGCTAGCGGGAGTTTTCAGCAAGAGACCCAGTACTTC. Encoded protein: CASSQQASGSFQQETQYF.

This clonotype has only a few counts. V and J are TRBV7-2 and TRBJ2-7; D may be TRBD2 (6 bases). The CDR3 totals 14 residues. In germline, CDR1 is SGHTA, CDR2 FQGNSA. With 5 bases removed from V and 3 bases from J, the gap between germline ends came to 14 bases. The CDR3 loop reads CASSLTAGIYEQYF. The DNA for the CDR3 is TGTGCCAGCAGCCTGACGGCGGGAATCTACGAGCAGTACTTC.

This clonotype came up many times. The genes are TRBV29-1 and TRBJ2-7; 8 nucleotides agree with TRBD2. The germline V gene encodes CDR1 SQVTM and CDR2 ANQGSEA. The CDR3 contains 12 residues. V lost 2 bases and J lost 7; bases outside the gene matches: 4. CDR3 sequence: CSVESAGVEQYF. DNA of the CDR3: TGCAGCGTTGAATCAGCGGGAGTAGAGCAGTACTTC.

The chain links TRBV20-1 to TRBJ2-5; weak D call: TRBD2 (6 bases). V was trimmed by 6 bases and J by 1 base, leaving 15 bases between them. The CDR3 runs to 14 residues. CDR1 is DFQATT, CDR2 SNEGSKA, per germline (reference sequence). The CDR3 DNA reads TGCAGTGCCAAACGACTAGACCGCCAAGAGACCCAGTACTTC. Its protein is CSAKRLDRQETQYF.

In this sample, this clonotype turned up many times. This chain's CDR3 is CASSQDRIGTQYF. The CDR3 DNA sequence: TGCGCCAGCAGCCAAGATCGGATAGGTACGCAGTATTTT. The rearrangement links TRBV4-3 to TRBJ2-3; the D is unclear. CDR1 and CDR2 (germline): LGHNA, YSLEER. The CDR3 totals 13 residues. V dropped 0 bases and J dropped 8 bases, with 9 bases sitting between them.

This clonotype has at least ten counts. The chain uses TRBV5-8 and TRBJ2-6, with D unresolved. Germline V gene lookup returns CDR1 SGHTS and CDR2 YDEGEE. This CDR3 has 18 amino acids. V lost 0 bases, J lost 0 bases, and 13 bases lay in between. As DNA, the CDR3 is TGTGCCAGCAGCTTGGGTAACGTCCCAACCTCTGGGGCCAACGTCCTGACTTTC. Translating gives CASSLGNVPTSGANVLTF.